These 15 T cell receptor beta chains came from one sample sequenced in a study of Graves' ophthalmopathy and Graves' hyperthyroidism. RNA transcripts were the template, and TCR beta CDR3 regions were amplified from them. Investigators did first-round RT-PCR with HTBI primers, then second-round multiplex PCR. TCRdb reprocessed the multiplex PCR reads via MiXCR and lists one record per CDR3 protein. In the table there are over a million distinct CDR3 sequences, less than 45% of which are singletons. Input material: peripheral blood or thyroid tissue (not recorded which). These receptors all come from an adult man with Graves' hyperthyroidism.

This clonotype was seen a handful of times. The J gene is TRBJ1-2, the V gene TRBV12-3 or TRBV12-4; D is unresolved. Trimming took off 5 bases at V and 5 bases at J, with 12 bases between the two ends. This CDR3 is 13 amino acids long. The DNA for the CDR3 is TGTGCCAGCAGTGTCGGCGGGTTGTATGGCTACACCTTC. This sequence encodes CASSVGGLYGYTF.

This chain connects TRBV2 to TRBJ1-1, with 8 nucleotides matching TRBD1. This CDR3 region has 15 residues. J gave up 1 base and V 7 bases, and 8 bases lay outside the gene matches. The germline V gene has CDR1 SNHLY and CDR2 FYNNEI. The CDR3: CASNLPGGSNTEAFF. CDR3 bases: TGTGCCAGCAACCTTCCAGGGGGCTCGAACACTGAAGCTTTCTTT. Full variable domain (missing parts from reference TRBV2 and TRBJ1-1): EPEVTQTPSHQVTQMGQEVILRCVPISNHLYFYWYRQILGQKVEFLVSFYNNEISEKSEIFDDQFSVERPDGSNFTLKIRSTKLEDSAMYFCASNLPGGSNTEAFFGQGTRLTVV.

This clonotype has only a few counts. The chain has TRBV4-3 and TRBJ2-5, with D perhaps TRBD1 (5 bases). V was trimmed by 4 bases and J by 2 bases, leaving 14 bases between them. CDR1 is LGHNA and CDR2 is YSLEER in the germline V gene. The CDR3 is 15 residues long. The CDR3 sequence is CASSPSRGLQETQYF. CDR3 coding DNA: TGCGCCAGCAGCCCGAGTAGGGGCCTACAAGAGACCCAGTACTTC.

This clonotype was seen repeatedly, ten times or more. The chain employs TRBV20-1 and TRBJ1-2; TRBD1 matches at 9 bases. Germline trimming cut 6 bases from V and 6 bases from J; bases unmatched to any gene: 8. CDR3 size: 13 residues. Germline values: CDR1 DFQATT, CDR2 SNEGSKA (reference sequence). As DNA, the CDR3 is TGCAGTGCACTGGACAGGGGTAGTAATGGCTACACCTTC. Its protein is CSALDRGSNGYTF.

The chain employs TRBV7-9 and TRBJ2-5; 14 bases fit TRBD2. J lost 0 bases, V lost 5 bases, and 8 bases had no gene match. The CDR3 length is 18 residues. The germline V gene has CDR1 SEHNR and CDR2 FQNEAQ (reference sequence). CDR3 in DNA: TGTGCCAGCAGCCCCCGGACTAGCGGGAGGACCAACCAAGAGACCCAGTACTTC. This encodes CASSPRTSGRTNQETQYF.

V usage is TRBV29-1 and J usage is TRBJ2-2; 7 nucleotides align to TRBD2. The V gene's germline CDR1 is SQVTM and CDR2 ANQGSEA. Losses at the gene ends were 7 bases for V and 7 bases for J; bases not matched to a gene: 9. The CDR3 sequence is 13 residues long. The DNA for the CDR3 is TGCAGCGCTCGCTGGGGAGGGGACGGGGAGCTGTTTTTT. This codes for CSARWGGDGELFF.

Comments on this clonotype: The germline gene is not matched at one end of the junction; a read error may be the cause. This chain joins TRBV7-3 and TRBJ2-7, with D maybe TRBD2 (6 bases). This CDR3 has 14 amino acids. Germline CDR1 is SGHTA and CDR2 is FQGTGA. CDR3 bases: TGCGCCAGCAGCCAAGATTGGGGGGACTACGAGCAGTACTTC. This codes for CASSQDWGDYEQYF. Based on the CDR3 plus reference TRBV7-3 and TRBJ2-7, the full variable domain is GAGVSQTPSNKVTEKGKYVELRCDPISGHTALYWYRQSLGQGPEFLIYFQGTGAADDSGLPNDRFFAVRPEGSVSTLKIQRTERGDSAVYLCASSQDWGDYEQYFGPGTRLTVT.

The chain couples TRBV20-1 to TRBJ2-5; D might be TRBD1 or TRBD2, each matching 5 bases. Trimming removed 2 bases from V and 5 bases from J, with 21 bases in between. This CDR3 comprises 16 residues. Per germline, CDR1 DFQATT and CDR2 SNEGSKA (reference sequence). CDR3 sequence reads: CSARSPGRGHHETQYF. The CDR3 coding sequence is TGCAGTGCTAGAAGTCCGGGTCGGGGCCATCATGAGACCCAGTACTTC.

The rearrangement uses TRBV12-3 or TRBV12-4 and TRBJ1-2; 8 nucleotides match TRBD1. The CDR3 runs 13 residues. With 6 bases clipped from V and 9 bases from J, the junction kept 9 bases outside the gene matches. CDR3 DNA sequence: TGTGCCAGCAGAGGGACAGGAGGGTTGCGCTACACCTTC. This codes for CASRGTGGLRYTF.

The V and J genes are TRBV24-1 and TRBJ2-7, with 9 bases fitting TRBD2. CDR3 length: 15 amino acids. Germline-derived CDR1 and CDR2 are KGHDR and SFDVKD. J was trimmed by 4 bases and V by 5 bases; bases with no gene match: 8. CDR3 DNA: TGTGCCACCAGTGCTGAGCGGGGGGCTTCGTACGAGCAGTACTTC. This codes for CATSAERGASYEQYF.

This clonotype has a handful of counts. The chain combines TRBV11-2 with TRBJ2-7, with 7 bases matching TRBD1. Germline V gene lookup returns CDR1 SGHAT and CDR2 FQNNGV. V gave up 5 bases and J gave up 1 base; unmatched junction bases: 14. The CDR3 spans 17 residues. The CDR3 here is CASSPRGLSEESYEQYF. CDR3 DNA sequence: TGTGCCAGCAGCCCAAGGGGGCTCTCGGAGGAATCCTACGAGCAGTACTTC.

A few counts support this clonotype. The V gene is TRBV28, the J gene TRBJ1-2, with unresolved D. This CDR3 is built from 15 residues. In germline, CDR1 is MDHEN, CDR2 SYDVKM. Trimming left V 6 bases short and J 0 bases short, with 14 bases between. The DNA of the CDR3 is TGTGCCAGCAGAGTAGGTCCACCTGCTAACTATGGCTACACCTTC. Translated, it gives CASRVGPPANYGYTF.

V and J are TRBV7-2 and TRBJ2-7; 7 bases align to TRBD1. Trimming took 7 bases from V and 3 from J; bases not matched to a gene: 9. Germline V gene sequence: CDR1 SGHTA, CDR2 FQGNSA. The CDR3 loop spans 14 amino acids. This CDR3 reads CASTPDRTSYEQYF. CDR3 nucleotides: TGTGCCAGCACCCCGGACAGGACAAGCTACGAGCAGTACTTC.

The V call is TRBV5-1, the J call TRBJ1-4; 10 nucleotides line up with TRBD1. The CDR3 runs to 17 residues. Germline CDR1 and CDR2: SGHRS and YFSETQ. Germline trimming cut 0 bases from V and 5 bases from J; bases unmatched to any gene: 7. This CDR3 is CASSLASETGGNEKLFF. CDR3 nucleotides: TGCGCCAGCAGCTTGGCCTCAGAGACAGGGGGCAATGAAAAACTGTTTTTT.

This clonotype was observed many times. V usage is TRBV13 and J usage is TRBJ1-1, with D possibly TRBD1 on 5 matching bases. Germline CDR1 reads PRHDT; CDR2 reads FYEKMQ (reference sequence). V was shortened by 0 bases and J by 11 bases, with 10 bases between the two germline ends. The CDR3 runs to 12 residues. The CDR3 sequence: CASSLGLGPAFF. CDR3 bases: TGTGCCAGCAGCTTAGGCCTGGGACCGGCTTTCTTT.